This T cell receptor beta chain was identified in a study of blood T cells in healthy people across ages. Of note for this clonotype: What it binds is not known.

The study, taken as a whole, reports: Roughly linearly, TCR beta diversity per million T cells fell as age increased.

Then a second PCR, running roughly 7 to 11 cycles, was carried out with a sample-barcoded 5' primer and a J-beta primer mix. Each CDR3 protein gets one entry after TCRdb re-called the 5' RACE reads with MiXCR. The sample has about 1.6 million distinct CDR3 sequences, around 35% seen once. Healthy Caucasians from Russia aged about 6 to 90 served as donors. The CDR3 is made up of 14 amino acids. V gave up 5 bases and J gave up 0 bases; unmatched junction bases: 2. Germline lookup yields CDR1 DFQATT and CDR2 SNEGSKA (reference sequence). J is TRBJ2-4 and V is TRBV20-1; TRBD2 agrees at 9 bases. This TCR came from a woman aged 25 to 45 in good health. Source material: blood. As DNA, the CDR3 is TGCAGTGCTCTGACTAGCGGAGCCAAAAACATTCAGTACTTC. Translated, it gives CSALTSGAKNIQYF.